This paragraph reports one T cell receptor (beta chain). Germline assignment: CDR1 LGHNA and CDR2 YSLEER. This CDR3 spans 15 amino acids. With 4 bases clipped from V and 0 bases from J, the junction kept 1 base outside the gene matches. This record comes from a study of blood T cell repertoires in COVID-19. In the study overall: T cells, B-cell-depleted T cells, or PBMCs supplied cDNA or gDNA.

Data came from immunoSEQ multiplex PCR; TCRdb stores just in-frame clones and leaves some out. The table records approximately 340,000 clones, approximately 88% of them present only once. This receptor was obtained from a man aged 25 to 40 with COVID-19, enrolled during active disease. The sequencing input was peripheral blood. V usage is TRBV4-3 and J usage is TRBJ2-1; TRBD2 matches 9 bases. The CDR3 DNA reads TGCGCCAGCAGCCCGGGACTAGCCTCCTACAATGAGCAGTTCTTC. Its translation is CASSPGLASYNEQFF.